This TCR beta chain stems from a study of T-cell memory formation after mild COVID-19 (dated by TCRdb to the early 2020s). With regard to the full study: Most TCR sequence clusters were specific to one of the two donors. The cohort was made up of two young adult volunteers, one female and one male, who were previously healthy. In two donors, T-cell clones that expanded and contracted after mild COVID-19 were tracked by sequencing TCRalpha and TCRbeta repertoires over time. Broader findings and caveats from the paper: The study included only a couple of mild cases, and larger cohorts that include severe cases with pre-infection samples were judged to be necessary. Balanced CD4/CD8 phenotypes were observed for clones contracting from day 15 to 85, whereas a bias towards CD4+ was observed for a second wave of clones expanding from day 15 to 37. Contracting CD4+ clones were located mainly in the CM and EM memory subsets, whereas CD8+ clones were found to be enriched in EMRA. Some responding clones were detected in pre-infection memory, which suggested that pre-existing cross-reactive memory T cells had joined the SARS-CoV-2 response. Whether the second-wave clones peaking on day 37 were SARS-CoV-2 specific was not confirmed.

On this clonotype itself: Its binding antigen is unknown. Base qualities are missing; no much larger clone stands one base away.

Ficoll-Paque density gradient centrifugation was used to isolate PBMCs. Data came from an Illumina NovaSeq 6000. Using 5'RACE with constant-segment primers, TCRalpha and TCRbeta cDNA libraries were constructed, with sample barcodes and unique molecular identifiers added in the process. RNA was extracted from every sample with Trizol reagent. The libraries were amplified in two PCR steps, and the second step added a second sample barcode and Illumina TruSeq adapters. The libraries were sequenced on an Illumina NovaSeq using 2 x 150 bp paired-end reads. The paper's data handling went like this. The reads were demultiplexed and collapsed into UMI-guided consensus sequences using migec v1.2.7. Using mixcr v2.1.11, UMI consensuses were aligned to TRA and TRB V and J templates and then assembled into clonotypes. Clonotypes were classified as expanded or contracted when called significant by both edgeR and NoisET, with noise models trained on biological replicates. For edgeR calls, the thresholds were a false discovery rate-adjusted p below 0.01 and a log2 fold-change of 1. As an exploratory analysis of dynamics, PCA with hierarchical clustering was applied to max-normalized trajectories of the 1000 most abundant clonotypes. The CD4 or CD8 phenotype of responding clones was assigned using the separately sequenced CD4+ and CD8+ repertoires. In-frame beta chains were kept once TCRdb had trimmed the public reads at Q25 with fastp and called clones with MiXCR. Each CDR3 protein appears once, grouped with its most common genes and DNA. TCRdb's processing, not the authors' own work, is the source of the V and J calls. The sample contains over 55,000 distinct CDR3 sequences, 12% of them found a single time. The leading ten clones occupy approximately 26% of the sample.

V is cut by 6 bases and J by 2 bases, and the space between the germline ends is 17 bases. Reading from cysteine to phenylalanine, the CDR3 counts 16 amino acids. Only CDR3 DNA remains: 48 bases, in frame from the first base. The TCR sequence derives from a man younger than 30 who had mild COVID-19 (a few samples of this study predate the infection). The sample titles of this study are shuffled in the database, so cell type and time point are left out; the donor was told from shared clones. Sample: PBMCs or a T cell subset sorted from them (not recorded which). Recombination joined TRBV12-3 or TRBV12-4 with TRBJ1-3; D gene: possibly TRBD1, on 5 matching bases. The CDR3 amino acid sequence is: CASRPPFGTAGNTIYF. The base sequence is TGTGCCAGCAGACCCCCCTTTGGGACGGCTGGAAACACCATATATTTT.